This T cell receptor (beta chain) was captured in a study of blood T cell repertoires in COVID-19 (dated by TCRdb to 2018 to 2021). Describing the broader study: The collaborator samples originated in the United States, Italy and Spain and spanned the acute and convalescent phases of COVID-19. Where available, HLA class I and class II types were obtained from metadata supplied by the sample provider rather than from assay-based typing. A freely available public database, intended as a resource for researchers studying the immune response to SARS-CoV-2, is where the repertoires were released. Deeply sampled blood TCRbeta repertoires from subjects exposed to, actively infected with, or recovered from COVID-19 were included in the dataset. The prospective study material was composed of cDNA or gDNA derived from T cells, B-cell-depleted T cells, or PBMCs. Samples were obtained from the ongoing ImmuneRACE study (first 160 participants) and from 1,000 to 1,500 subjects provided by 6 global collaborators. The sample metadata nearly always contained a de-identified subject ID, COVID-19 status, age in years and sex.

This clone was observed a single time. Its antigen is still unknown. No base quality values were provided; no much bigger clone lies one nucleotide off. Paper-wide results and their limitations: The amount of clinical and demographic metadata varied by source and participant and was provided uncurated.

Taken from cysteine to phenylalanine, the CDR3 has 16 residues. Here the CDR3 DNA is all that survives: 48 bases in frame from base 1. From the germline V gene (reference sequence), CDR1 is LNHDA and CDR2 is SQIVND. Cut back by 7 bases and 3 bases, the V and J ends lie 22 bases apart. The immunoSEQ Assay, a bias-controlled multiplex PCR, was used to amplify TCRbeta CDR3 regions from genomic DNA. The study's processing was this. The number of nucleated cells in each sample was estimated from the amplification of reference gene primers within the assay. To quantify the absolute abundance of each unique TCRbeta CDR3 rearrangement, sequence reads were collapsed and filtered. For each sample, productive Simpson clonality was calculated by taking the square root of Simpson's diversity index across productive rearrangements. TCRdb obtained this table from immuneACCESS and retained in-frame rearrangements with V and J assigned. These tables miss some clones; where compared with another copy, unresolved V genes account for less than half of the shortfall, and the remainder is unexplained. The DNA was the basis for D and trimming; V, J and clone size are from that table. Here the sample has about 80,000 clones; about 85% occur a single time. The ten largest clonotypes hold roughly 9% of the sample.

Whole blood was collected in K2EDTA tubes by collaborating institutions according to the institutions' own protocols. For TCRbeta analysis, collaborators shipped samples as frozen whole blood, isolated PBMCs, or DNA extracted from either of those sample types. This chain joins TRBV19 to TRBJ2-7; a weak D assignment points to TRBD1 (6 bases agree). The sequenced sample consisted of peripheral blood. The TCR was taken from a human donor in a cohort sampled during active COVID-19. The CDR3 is CASKRSQGDSGYEQYF. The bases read TGTGCCAGTAAGAGATCACAGGGCGATTCGGGCTACGAGCAGTACTTC.